These 10 T cell receptor beta chains came from one sample sequenced in a study of glioma-infiltrating T cells after dendritic cell vaccination. Sequencing was performed with immunoSEQ multiplex PCR; in TCRdb, only in-frame clones are kept and a portion is missing. Among some 99,000 clones, roughly 80% were seen once, and the ten largest hold 5.4%. Specified time point: after dendritic cell vaccination, including at tumor progression/relapse. Material: blood, obtained after dendritic cell vaccination. These receptors were collected from a human donor with glioblastoma.

The chain uses TRBV2 and TRBJ2-7; the match to TRBD1 covers 9 bases. V trimming: 2 bases; J trimming: 6 bases; junction bases outside the gene matches: 8. This CDR3 comprises 15 residues. Germline CDR1 and CDR2: SNHLY and FYNNEI. The CDR3 region has the DNA TGTGCCAGCAGTGAAACGAGGACAGGGGCTCGCGAGCAGTACTTC. Translating it yields CASSETRTGAREQYF.

The chain carries TRBV25-1 and TRBJ1-2; no firm D call. The CDR3 extends over 13 amino acids. The ends were cut back, 2 bases at V and 7 bases at J, with 11 bases in the middle. CDR1 and CDR2 from the germline V gene are MGHDK and SYGVNS. The CDR3 DNA follows: TGTGCCAGCAGTGAAGTTCGGGATGGTGGCTACACCTTC. It yields the protein CASSEVRDGGYTF.

CDR3 bases: TGTGCCATCAGTGGGAACGGGTTCGGCTCCTACAATGAGCAGTTCTTC. Translating gives CAISGNGFGSYNEQFF. This chain uses TRBV10-3 with TRBJ2-1; D unresolved. Germline V gene data show CDR1 as ENHRY and CDR2 as SYGVKD. Deletions cut 4 bases from V and 0 bases from J, with 13 bases between. The CDR3 spans 16 residues.

The chain has TRBV9 and TRBJ2-1, with 12 nucleotides matching TRBD2. The germline gives CDR1 SGDLS, CDR2 YYNGEE. The CDR3 loop spans 16 amino acids. The V segment lost 0 bases and the J segment 7 bases; nucleotides outside the gene matches: 5. CDR3 region: CASSVGTSGKLNEQFF. The CDR3 nucleotides read TGTGCCAGCAGCGTAGGGACTAGCGGGAAACTAAATGAGCAGTTCTTC.

The chain couples TRBV5-4 to TRBJ2-3; 8 nucleotides match TRBD2. V shed 3 bases, J shed 0 bases, and the junction held 6 bases outside the gene matches. In germline, CDR1 is SGHNT, CDR2 YYREEE (reference sequence). The CDR3 contains 16 residues. In DNA form, the CDR3 reads TGTGCCAGCAGCTCCCGTCAGCGGGGGAGCACAGATACGCAGTATTTT. Amino acids: CASSSRQRGSTDTQYF.

The rearrangement joins TRBV19 to TRBJ2-7, with TRBD1 identical over 8 bases. The germline V gene encodes CDR1 LNHDA and CDR2 SQIVND (reference sequence). The CDR3 consists of 13 residues. The J segment lost 4 bases and the V segment lost 9 bases, leaving 8 bases of the junction unmatched. CDR3 coding DNA: TGTGCCAGCCGGGACAGGAGTCTATACGAGCAGTACTTC. It specifies CASRDRSLYEQYF.

This sequence joins TRBV2 and TRBJ1-1; 7 positions match TRBD1. This CDR3 is 15 amino acids long. V was clipped by 6 bases and J by 4 bases; unmatched bases: 11. Germline V gene sequence: CDR1 SNHLY, CDR2 FYNNEI. This chain's CDR3 is CASRLTGRPVTEAFF. CDR3 in DNA: TGTGCCAGCAGGCTGACAGGGCGGCCCGTCACTGAAGCTTTCTTT.

This sequence joins TRBV30 and TRBJ1-5; possible D gene TRBD1, 6 bases. V dropped 2 bases and J dropped 3 bases, with 8 bases sitting between them. CDR3 length equals 13 residues. Germline values: CDR1 GTSNPN, CDR2 SVGIG (reference sequence). CDR3 DNA sequence: TGTGCCTGGAGTTACAGGGACAATCAGCCCCAGCATTTT. This gives the protein CAWSYRDNQPQHF.

This chain connects TRBV5-6 to TRBJ2-2, with a tentative D call TRBD2 (6 bases). CDR1 is SGHDT and CDR2 is YYEEEE in the germline V gene. This CDR3 has 13 amino acids. Trimming stripped 3 bases from V and 8 bases from J, with 11 bases between. The DNA for the CDR3 is TGTGCCAGCAGCTGGGGGGTTACGGGGGAGCTGTTTTTT. This translates into CASSWGVTGELFF.

The chain employs TRBV28 and TRBJ2-3, with 8 bases fitting TRBD2. The CDR3 is 15 residues long. V shed 5 bases, J shed 3 bases, and the junction held 7 bases outside the gene matches. From germline, CDR1 is MDHEN and CDR2 SYDVKM. CDR3 DNA: TGTGCCAGCAGTCCCCCAGCGGGAGTTACAGATACGCAGTATTTT. Protein: CASSPPAGVTDTQYF.